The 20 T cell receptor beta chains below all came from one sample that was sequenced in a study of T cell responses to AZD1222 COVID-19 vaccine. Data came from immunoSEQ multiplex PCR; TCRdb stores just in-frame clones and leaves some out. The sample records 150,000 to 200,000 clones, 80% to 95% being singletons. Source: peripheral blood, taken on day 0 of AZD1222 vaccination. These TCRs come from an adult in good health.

The CDR3 sequence: CASSTETANSPLHF. The CDR3 DNA sequence: TGTGCCAGCAGTACTGAAACAGCCAATTCACCCCTCCACTTT. V gene TRBV2 combines with J gene TRBJ1-6; D remains unclear. CDR3 length equals 14 residues. Germline V CDR1 and CDR2: SNHLY, FYNNEI. V was cut by 5 bases and J by 7 bases, with 12 bases left in between. Variable domain in full (rest from reference TRBV2 and TRBJ1-6): EPEVTQTPSHQVTQMGQEVILRCVPISNHLYFYWYRQILGQKVEFLVSFYNNEISEKSEIFDDQFSVERPDGSNFTLKIRSTKLEDSAMYFCASSTETANSPLHFGNGTRLTVT.

The CDR3 DNA is TGTGCCATCAGTGAGGACACCCGGCGGGAGACCCAGTACTTC. The encoded protein is CAISEDTRRETQYF. V and J are TRBV10-3 and TRBJ2-5; D is unclear. The V end lost 2 bases, the J end lost 5 bases, and 12 bases lay between the germline ends. CDR3 length: 14 amino acids. Germline V lookup: CDR1 ENHRY, CDR2 SYGVKD.

The CDR3 reads CASQSLGANTGELFF. CDR3 bases: TGCGCCAGCCAAAGCTTAGGGGCGAACACCGGGGAGCTGTTTTTT. The chain employs TRBV5-1 and TRBJ2-2; possibly TRBD1 for D (5 bases). This CDR3 contains 15 residues. V was shortened by 7 bases and J by 0 bases, with 13 bases between the two germline ends. CDR1 is SGHRS, CDR2 YFSETQ, per germline.

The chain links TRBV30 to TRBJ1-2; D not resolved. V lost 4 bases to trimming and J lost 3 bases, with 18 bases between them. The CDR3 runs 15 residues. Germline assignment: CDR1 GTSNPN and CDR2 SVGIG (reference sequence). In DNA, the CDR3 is TGTGCCTGGACCGATGGATTACTTCAGCACTATGGCTACACCTTC. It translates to CAWTDGLLQHYGYTF.

The chain's CDR3 is CASSLDFGRGTEAFF. CDR3 sequence (DNA): TGTGCCAGCAGCTTAGATTTCGGCAGGGGTACTGAAGCTTTCTTT. This chain connects TRBV7-9 to TRBJ1-1, with a tentative D call TRBD1 (6 bases). Trimming left V 1 base short and J 5 bases short, with 14 bases between. CDR3 size: 15 residues. Germline CDR1 SEHNR, CDR2 FQNEAQ (reference sequence).

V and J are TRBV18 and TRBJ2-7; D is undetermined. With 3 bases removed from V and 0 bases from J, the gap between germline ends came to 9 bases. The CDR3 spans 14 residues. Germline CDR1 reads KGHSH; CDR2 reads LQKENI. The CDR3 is CASSPDRSSYEQYF. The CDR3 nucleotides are TGTGCCAGCTCACCCGACCGGAGCTCCTACGAGCAGTACTTC.

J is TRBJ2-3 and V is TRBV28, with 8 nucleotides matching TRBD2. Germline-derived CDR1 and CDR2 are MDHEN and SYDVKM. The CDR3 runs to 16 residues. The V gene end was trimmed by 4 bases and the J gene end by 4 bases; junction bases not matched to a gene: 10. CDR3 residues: CASSSWTSLGPDTQYF. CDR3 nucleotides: TGTGCCAGCAGTTCGTGGACTAGCTTGGGCCCAGATACGCAGTATTTT.

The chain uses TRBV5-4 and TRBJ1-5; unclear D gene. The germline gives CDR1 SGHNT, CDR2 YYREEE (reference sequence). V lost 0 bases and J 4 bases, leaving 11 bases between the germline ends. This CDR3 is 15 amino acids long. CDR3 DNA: TGTGCCAGCAGCTTGGCGAGTCCCTTAAATCAGCCCCAGCATTTT. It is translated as CASSLASPLNQPQHF. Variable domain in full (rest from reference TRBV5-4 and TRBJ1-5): ETGVTQSPTHLIKTRGQQVTLRCSSQSGHNTVSWYQQALGQGPQFIFQYYREEENGRGNFPPRFSGLQFPNYSSELNVNALELDDSALYLCASSLASPLNQPQHFGDGTRLSIL.

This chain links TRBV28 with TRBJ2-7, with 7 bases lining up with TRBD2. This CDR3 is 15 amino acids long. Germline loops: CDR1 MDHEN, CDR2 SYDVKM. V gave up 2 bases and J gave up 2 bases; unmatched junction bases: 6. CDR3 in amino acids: CASSLQGLPTYEQYF. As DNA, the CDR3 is TGTGCCAGCAGTTTACAGGGACTACCGACCTACGAGCAGTACTTC. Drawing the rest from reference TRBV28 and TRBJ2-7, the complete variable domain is DVKVTQSSRYLVKRTGEKVFLECVQDMDHENMFWYRQDPGLGLRLIYFSYDVKMKEKGDIPEGYSVSREKKERFSLILESASTNQTSMYLCASSLQGLPTYEQYFGPGTRLTVT.

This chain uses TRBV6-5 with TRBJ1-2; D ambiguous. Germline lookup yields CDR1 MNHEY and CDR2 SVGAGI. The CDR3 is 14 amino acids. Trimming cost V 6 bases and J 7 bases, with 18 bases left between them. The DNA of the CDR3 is TGTGCCAGCAGCGAGGGAGGGTTTAGGTTTGGCTACACCTTC. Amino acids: CASSEGGFRFGYTF.

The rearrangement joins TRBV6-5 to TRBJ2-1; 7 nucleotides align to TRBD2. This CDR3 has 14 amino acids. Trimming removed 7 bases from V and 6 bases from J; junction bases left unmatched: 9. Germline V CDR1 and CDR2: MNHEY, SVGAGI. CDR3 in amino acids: CASTPGTNGNEQFF. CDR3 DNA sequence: TGTGCCAGCACACCCGGGACTAACGGCAATGAGCAGTTCTTC.

The DNA of the CDR3 is TGTGCCAGCAGCCAAGATCATGGAGGGTCGCAAAACATTCAGTACTTC. This sequence encodes CASSQDHGGSQNIQYF. This chain connects TRBV14 to TRBJ2-4; TRBD2 is a possible D gene (6 bases). The CDR3 contains 16 residues. The V gene's germline CDR1 is SGHDN and CDR2 FVKESK. The ends were cut back, 0 bases at V and 5 bases at J, with 14 bases in the middle.

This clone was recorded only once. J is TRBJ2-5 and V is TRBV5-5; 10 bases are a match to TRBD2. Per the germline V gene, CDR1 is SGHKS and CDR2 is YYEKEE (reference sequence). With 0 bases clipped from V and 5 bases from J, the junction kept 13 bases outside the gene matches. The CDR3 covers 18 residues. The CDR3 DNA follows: TGTGCCAGCAGCTTGGCCAATAGCGGGGGGCCGGTAAGGGAGACCCAGTACTTC. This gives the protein CASSLANSGGPVRETQYF. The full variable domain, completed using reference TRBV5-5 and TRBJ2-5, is DAGVTQSPTHLIKTRGQQVTLRCSPISGHKSVSWYQQVLGQGPQFIFQYYEKEERGRGNFPDRFSARQFPNYSSELNVNALLLGDSALYLCASSLANSGGPVRETQYFGPGTRLLVL.

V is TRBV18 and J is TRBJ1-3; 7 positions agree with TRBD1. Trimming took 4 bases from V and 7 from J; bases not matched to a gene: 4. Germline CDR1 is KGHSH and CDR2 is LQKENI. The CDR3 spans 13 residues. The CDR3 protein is CASSLDRANTIYF. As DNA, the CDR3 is TGTGCCAGCTCACTCGACAGGGCGAACACCATATATTTT.

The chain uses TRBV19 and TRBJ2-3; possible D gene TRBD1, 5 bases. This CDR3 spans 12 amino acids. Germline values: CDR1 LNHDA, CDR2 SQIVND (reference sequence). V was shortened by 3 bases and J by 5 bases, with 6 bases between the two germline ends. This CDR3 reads CASSIQGDTQYF. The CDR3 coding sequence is TGTGCCAGTAGTATTCAGGGAGATACGCAGTATTTT.

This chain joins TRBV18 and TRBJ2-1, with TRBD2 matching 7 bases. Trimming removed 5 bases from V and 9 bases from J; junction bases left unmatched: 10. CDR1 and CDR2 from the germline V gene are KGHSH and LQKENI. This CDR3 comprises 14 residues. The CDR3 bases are TGTGCCAGCTCATGGGGAGGGCCTCGGGGTGAGCAGTTCTTC. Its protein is CASSWGGPRGEQFF.

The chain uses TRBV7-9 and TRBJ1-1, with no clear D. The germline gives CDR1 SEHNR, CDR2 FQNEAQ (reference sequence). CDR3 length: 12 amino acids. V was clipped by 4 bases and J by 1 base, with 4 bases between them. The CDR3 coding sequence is TGTGCCAGCAGCTATCCGAACACTGAAGCTTTCTTT. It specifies CASSYPNTEAFF.

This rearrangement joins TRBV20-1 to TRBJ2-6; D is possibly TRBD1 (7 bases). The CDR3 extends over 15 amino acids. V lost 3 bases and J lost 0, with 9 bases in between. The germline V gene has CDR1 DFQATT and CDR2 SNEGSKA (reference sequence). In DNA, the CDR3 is TGCAGTGCTAGTCAGGGGGGCTCTGGGGCCAACGTCCTGACTTTC. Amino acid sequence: CSASQGGSGANVLTF.

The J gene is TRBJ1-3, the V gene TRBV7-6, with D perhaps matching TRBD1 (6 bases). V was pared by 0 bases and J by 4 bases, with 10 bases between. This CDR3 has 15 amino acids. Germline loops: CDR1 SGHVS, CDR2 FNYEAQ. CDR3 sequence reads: CASSLAGGLGNTIYF. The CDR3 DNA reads TGTGCCAGCAGCTTAGCGGGGGGGCTAGGAAACACCATATATTTT.

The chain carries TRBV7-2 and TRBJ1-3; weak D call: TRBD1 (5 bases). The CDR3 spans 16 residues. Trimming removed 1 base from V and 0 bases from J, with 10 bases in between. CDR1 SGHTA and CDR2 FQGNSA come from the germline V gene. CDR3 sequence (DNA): TGTGCCAGCAGCTTAGTTCTCACAGGCTCTGGAAACACCATATATTTT. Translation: CASSLVLTGSGNTIYF.